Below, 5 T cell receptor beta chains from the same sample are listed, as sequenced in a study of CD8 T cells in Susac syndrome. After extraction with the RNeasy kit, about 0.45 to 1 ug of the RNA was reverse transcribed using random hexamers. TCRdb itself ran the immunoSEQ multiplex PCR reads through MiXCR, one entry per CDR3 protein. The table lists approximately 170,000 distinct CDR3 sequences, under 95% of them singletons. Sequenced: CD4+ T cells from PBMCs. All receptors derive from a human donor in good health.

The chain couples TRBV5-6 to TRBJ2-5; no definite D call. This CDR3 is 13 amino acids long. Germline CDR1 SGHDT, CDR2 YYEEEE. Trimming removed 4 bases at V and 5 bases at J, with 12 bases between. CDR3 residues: CASSKWPGETQYF. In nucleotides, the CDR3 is TGTGCCAGCAGCAAATGGCCCGGGGAGACCCAGTACTTC.

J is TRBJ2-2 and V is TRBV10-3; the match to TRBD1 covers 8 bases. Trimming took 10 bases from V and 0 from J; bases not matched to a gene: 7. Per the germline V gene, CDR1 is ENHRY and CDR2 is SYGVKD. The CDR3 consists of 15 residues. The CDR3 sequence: CATWDRTSNTGELFF. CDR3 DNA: TGTGCCACCTGGGACAGGACATCGAACACCGGGGAGCTGTTTTTT.

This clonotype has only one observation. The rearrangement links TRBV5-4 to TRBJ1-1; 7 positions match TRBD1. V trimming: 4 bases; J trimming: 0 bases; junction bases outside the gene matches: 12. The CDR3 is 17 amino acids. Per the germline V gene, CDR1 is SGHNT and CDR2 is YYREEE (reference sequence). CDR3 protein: CASSGSSGGNLNTEAFF. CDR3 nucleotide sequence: TGTGCCAGCAGCGGGAGTTCAGGGGGAAATTTGAACACTGAAGCTTTCTTT.

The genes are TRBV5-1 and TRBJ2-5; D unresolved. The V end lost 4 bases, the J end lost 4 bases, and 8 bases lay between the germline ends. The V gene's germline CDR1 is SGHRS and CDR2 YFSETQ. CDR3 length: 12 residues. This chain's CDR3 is CASSQMGETQYF. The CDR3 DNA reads TGCGCCAGCAGCCAAATGGGAGAGACCCAGTACTTC.

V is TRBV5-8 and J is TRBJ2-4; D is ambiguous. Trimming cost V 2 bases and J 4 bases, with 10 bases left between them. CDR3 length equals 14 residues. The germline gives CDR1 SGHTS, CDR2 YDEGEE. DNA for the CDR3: TGTGCCAGCAGCTTCCGGGCTCCGAAAAACATTCAGTACTTC. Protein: CASSFRAPKNIQYF.